The next 9 T cell receptor beta chains were all read from a single sample in a study of blood T cells in healthy people across ages. A J-beta primer mix and a sample-barcoded 5' primer were used in a second PCR of about 7 to 12 cycles. TCRdb re-called the 5' RACE reads with MiXCR, one entry per CDR3 protein. This sample has 850,000 to 1,300,000 distinct CDR3 sequences, with 40% to 50% found just once. Sequencing input: blood. These receptors were obtained from an older woman in good health.

The rearrangement links TRBV3-1 to TRBJ2-6, with TRBD1 matching 7 bases. Germline V gene data show CDR1 as LGHDT and CDR2 as YNNKEL (reference sequence). V lost 0 bases, J lost 1 base, and 24 bases stayed unmatched. The CDR3 covers 24 residues. In nucleotides, the CDR3 is TGTGCCAGCAGCCAAGATGTAGTCCCTTCAGGGGGTCCAAATGCGCGGTCTGGGGCCAACGTCCTGACTTTC. This gives the protein CASSQDVVPSGGPNARSGANVLTF.

To note about this clonotype: Since a much larger clone is just one base distant, this may be a read error. This chain connects TRBV4-1 to TRBJ2-7; 10 bases align to TRBD1. The DNA end is a closer match to TRBJ2-5, so the J assignment may be wrong. The CDR3 has 15 residues. CDR1 and CDR2 (germline): MGHRA, YSYEKL. The CDR3 bases are TGCGCCAACAGCCAAGGACAGGGGGTCGGGGAGACCCAGTACTTC. As protein: CANSQGQGVGETQYF.

Many counts were recorded for this clonotype. The genes are TRBV5-1 and TRBJ2-5; D is perhaps TRBD1 (5 bases). V was shortened by 0 bases and J by 1 base, with 10 bases between the two germline ends. Germline loops: CDR1 SGHRS, CDR2 YFSETQ. The CDR3 has 15 residues. The CDR3 sequence: CASSLAGPPQETQYF. CDR3 coding DNA: TGCGCCAGCAGCTTGGCAGGGCCGCCCCAAGAGACCCAGTACTTC. The whole variable domain, filled in from reference TRBV5-1 and TRBJ2-5, reads KAGVTQTPRYLIKTRGQQVTLSCSPISGHRSVSWYQQTPGQGLQFLFEYFSETQRNKGNFPGRFSGRQFSNSRSEMNVSTLELGDSALYLCASSLAGPPQETQYFGPGTRLLVL.

This clonotype has only a few counts. The V and J genes are TRBV27 and TRBJ2-4; D gene unclear. CDR3 length equals 17 residues. V was clipped by 6 bases and J by 1 base, with 19 bases between them. Germline V gene lookup returns CDR1 MNHEY and CDR2 SMNVEV (reference sequence). The CDR3 sequence is CASSPSRAAFAKNIQYF. Written as DNA, the CDR3 is TGTGCCAGCAGCCCCTCCCGGGCTGCCTTCGCCAAAAACATTCAGTACTTC.

This chain links TRBV11-2 with TRBJ2-4; D is perhaps TRBD1 (6 bases). The DNA end is a closer match to TRBJ2-7, so the J assignment may be wrong. The CDR3 spans 13 residues. Germline V gene lookup returns CDR1 SGHAT and CDR2 FQNNGV. CDR3 in amino acids: CASSFRQANEQYF. The CDR3 DNA sequence: TGTGCCAGCAGCTTCAGACAGGCGAACGAGCAGTACTTC.

Of note for this clonotype: This may come from a read error, since a much larger clone is one base off. V and J are TRBV5-1 and TRBJ2-3, with 8 bases that match TRBD1. CDR1 and CDR2 from the germline V gene are SGHRS and YFSETQ. The CDR3 is 15 residues long. V shed 3 bases and J 4 bases; nucleotides not matched to a gene: 7. The CDR3 here is CASSWEQGAADTQYF. CDR3 nucleotide sequence: TGCGCCAGCAGCTGGGAGCAGGGGGCGGCAGATACGCAGTATTTT.

The chain combines TRBV28 with TRBJ2-2, with 7 bases identical to TRBD1. V dropped 6 bases and J dropped 2; count of bases not matched to a gene: 9. Germline V gene data show CDR1 as MDHEN and CDR2 as SYDVKM. The CDR3 has 16 amino acids. The CDR3, as DNA: TGTGCCAGCAGCATAATGGGACAGAAAAACACCGGGGAGCTGTTTTTT. It encodes CASSIMGQKNTGELFF.

This clonotype was seen a single time. One end of the junction does not line up with germline, which may come from a read error. The chain recombines TRBV11-2 with TRBJ2-3; 7 nucleotides line up with TRBD2. The CDR3 runs to 17 residues. CDR1 is SGHAT, CDR2 FQNNGV, per germline. CDR3 sequence reads: CASSLPGSGFSTDTQYF. CDR3 DNA sequence: TGCGCCAGCAGCTTACCGGGTAGCGGGTTTAGCACAGATACGCAGTATTTT.

This chain uses TRBV5-1 with TRBJ2-4, with 16 bases that match TRBD2. Germline values: CDR1 SGHRS, CDR2 YFSETQ. The CDR3 spans 16 residues. The trim removed 4 bases at V and 5 bases at J, leaving 3 bases unmatched. The CDR3 bases are TGCGCCAGCAGCCTCGGGACTAGCGGGAGGGAAAACATTCAGTACTTC. Amino acid sequence: CASSLGTSGRENIQYF.